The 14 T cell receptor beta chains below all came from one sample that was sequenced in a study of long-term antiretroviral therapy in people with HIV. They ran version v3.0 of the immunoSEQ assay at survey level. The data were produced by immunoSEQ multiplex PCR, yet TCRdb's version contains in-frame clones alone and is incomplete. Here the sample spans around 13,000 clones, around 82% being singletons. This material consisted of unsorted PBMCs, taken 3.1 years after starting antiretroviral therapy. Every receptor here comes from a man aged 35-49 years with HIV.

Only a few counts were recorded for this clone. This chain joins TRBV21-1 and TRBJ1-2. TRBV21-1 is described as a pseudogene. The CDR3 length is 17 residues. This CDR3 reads CASSPGRLTTFNYGYTF. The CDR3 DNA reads TGTGCCAGCAGCCCGGGACGGTTGACAACCTTCAACTATGGCTACACCTTC.

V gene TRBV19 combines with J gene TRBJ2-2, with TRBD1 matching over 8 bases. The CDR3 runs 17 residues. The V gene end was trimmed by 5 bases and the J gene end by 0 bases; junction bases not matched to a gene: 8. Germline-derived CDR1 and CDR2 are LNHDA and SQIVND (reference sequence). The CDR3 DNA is TGTGCCAGTAGTCAAAAACAGGGGGATTCGAACACCGGGGAGCTGTTTTTT. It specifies CASSQKQGDSNTGELFF.

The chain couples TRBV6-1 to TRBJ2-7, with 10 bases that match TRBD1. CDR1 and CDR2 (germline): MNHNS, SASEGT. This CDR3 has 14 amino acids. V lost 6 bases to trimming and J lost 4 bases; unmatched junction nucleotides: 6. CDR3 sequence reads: CASSFRDRGYEQYF. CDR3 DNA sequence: TGTGCCAGCAGCTTCCGGGACAGGGGATACGAGCAGTACTTC.

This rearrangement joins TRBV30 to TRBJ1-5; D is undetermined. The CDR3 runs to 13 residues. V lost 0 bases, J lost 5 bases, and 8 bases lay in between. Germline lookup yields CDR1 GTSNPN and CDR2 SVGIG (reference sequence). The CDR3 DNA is TGTGCCTGGAGTGTATCAGGCCATCAGCCCCAGCATTTT. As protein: CAWSVSGHQPQHF.

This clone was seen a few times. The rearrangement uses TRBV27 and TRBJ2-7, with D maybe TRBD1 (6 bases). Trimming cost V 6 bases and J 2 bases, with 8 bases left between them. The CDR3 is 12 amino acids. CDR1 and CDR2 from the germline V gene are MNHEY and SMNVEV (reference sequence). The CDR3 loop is CASRGQPYEQYF. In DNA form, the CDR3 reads TGTGCCAGCAGAGGACAGCCCTACGAGCAGTACTTC.

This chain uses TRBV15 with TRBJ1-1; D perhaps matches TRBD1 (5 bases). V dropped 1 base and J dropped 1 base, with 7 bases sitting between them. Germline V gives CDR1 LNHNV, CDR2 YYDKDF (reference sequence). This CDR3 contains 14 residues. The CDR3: CATSRAQGNTEAFF. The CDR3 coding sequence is TGTGCCACCAGCAGAGCCCAGGGGAACACTGAAGCTTTCTTT.

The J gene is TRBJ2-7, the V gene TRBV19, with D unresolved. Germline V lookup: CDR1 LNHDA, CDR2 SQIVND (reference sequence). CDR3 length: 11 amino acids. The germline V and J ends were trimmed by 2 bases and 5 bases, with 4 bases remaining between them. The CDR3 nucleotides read TGTGCCAGTAGTATAAGGGACGAGCAGTACTTC. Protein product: CASSIRDEQYF.

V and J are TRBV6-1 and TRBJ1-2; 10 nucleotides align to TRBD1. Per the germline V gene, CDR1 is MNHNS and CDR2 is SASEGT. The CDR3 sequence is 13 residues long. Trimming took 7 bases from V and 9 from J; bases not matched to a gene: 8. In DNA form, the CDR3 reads TGTGCCAGCATCCCGGGACAGGGGTTTAGCTACACCTTC. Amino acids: CASIPGQGFSYTF.

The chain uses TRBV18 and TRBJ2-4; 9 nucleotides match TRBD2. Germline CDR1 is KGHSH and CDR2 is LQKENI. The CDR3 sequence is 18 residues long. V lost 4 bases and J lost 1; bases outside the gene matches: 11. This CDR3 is CASSLIGRTSEAKNIQYF. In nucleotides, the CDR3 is TGTGCCAGCTCACTCATCGGGCGGACTAGCGAGGCCAAAAACATTCAGTACTTC.

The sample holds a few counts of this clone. CDR3 bases: TGTGCCAGCAGCCCTTTACGGGGACGAGACAGGGCATATGGCTACACCTTC. This encodes CASSPLRGRDRAYGYTF. The chain couples TRBV14 to TRBJ1-2, with 7 bases fitting TRBD1. The CDR3 consists of 17 residues. Germline CDR1 is SGHDN and CDR2 is FVKESK. Trimming at V came to 4 bases and at J to 5 bases, leaving 16 bases not matched to a gene.

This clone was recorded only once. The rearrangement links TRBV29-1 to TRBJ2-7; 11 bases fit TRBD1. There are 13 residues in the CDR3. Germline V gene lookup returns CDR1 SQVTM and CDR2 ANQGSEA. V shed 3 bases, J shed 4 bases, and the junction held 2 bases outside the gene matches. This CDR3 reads CSVDGTGGYEQYF. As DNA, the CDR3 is TGCAGCGTTGACGGGACAGGGGGATACGAGCAGTACTTC.

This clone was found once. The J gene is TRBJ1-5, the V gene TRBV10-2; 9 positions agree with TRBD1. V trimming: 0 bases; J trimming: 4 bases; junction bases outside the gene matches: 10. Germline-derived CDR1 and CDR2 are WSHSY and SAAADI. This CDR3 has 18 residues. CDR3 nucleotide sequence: TGCGCCAGCAGTGAGTCTGCGAAGGACAGGGGAGGTAATCAGCCCCAGCATTTT. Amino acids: CASSESAKDRGGNQPQHF.

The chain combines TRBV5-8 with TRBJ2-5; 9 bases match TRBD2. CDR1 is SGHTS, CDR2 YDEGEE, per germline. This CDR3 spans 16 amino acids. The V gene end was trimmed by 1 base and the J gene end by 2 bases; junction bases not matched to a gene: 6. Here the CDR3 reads CASSLIAGATQETQYF. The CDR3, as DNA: TGTGCCAGCAGCTTGATAGCGGGGGCTACTCAAGAGACCCAGTACTTC.

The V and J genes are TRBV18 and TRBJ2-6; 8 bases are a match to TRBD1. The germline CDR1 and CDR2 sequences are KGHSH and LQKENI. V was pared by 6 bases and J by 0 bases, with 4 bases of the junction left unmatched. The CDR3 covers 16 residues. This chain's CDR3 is CASSRTGHSGANVLTF. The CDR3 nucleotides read TGTGCCAGCTCGCGGACAGGGCACTCTGGGGCCAACGTCCTGACTTTC. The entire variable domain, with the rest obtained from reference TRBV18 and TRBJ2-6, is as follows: NAGVMQNPRHLVRRRGQEARLRCSPMKGHSHVYWYRQLPEEGLKFMVYLQKENIIDESGMPKERFSAEFPKEGPSILRIQQVVRGDSAAYFCASSRTGHSGANVLTFGAGSRLTVL.